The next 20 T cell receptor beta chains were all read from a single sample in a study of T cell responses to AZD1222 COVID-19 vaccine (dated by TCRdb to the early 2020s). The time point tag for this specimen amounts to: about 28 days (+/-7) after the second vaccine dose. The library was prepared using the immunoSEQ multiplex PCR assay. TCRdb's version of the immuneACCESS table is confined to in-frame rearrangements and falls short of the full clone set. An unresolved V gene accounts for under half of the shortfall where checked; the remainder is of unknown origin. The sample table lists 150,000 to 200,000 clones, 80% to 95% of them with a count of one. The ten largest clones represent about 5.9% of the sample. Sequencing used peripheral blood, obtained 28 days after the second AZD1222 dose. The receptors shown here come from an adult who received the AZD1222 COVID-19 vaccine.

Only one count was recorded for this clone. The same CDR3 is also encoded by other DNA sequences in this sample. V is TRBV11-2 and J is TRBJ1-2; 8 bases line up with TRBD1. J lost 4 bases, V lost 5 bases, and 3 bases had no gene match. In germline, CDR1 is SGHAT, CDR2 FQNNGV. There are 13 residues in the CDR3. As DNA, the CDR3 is TGTGCCAGCAGCCTCGACAGGGGCTATGGCTACACCTTC. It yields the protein CASSLDRGYGYTF.

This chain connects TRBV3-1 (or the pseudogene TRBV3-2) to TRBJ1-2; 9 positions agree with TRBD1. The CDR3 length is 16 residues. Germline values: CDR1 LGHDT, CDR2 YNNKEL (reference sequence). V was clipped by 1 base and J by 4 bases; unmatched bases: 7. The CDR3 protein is CASSQAIGQGTYGYTF. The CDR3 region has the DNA TGTGCCAGCAGCCAAGCCATCGGACAGGGGACCTATGGCTACACCTTC.

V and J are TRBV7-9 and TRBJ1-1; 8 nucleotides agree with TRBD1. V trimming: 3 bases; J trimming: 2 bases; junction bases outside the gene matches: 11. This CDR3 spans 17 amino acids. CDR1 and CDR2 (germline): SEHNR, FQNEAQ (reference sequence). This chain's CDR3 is CASSFKGTGRENTEAFF. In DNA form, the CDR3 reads TGTGCCAGCAGCTTCAAGGGGACAGGCCGAGAAAACACTGAAGCTTTCTTT.

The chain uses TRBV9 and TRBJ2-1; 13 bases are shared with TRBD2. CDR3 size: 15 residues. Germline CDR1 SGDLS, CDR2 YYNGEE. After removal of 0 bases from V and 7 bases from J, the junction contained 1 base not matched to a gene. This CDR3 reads CASSVGTSGSNEQFF. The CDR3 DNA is TGTGCCAGCAGCGTAGGGACTAGCGGGAGTAATGAGCAGTTCTTC.

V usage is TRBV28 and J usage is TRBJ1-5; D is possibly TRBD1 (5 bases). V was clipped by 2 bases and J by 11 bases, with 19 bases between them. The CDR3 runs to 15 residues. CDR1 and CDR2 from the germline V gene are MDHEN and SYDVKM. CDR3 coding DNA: TGTGCCAGCAGTTTAGGGGGAGAGTCCCAAGGGTCCCAGCATTTT. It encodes CASSLGGESQGSQHF.

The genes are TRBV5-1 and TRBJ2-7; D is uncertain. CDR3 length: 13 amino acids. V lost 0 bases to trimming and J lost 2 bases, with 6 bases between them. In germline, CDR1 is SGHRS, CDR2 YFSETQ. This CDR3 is CASSLDSPYEQYF. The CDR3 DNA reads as TGCGCCAGCAGCTTGGATTCCCCCTACGAGCAGTACTTC.

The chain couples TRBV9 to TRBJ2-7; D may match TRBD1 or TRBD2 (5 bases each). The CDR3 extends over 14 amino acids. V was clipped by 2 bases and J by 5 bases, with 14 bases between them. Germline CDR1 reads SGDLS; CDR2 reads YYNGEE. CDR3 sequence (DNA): TGTGCCAGCAGCGTCGGAGTTCAGGGACACGAGCAGTACTTC. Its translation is CASSVGVQGHEQYF.

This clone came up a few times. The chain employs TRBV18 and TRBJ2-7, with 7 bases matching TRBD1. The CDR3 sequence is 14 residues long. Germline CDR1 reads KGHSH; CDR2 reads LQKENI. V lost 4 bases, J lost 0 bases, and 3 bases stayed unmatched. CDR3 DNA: TGTGCCAGCTCACTTGGACAGGTCTCCTACGAGCAGTACTTC. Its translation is CASSLGQVSYEQYF.

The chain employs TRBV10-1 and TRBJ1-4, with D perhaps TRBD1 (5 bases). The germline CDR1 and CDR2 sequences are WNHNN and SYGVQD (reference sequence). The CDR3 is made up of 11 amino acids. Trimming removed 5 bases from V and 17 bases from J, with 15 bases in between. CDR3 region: CASSTDKWAFF. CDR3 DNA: TGCGCCAGCAGTACGGACAAGTGGGCTTTTTTT.

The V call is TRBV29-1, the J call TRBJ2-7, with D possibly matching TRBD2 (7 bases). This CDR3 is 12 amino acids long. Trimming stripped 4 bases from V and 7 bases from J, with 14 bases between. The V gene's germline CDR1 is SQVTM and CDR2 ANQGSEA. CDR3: CSVVRRGGEQYF. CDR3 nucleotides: TGCAGCGTTGTTCGCAGGGGAGGGGAGCAGTACTTC.

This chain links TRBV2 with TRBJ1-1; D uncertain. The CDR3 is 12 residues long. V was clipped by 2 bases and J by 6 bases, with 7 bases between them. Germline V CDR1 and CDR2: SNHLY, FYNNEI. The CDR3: CASSERASEAFF. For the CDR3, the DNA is TGTGCCAGCAGTGAAAGAGCCTCTGAAGCTTTCTTT.

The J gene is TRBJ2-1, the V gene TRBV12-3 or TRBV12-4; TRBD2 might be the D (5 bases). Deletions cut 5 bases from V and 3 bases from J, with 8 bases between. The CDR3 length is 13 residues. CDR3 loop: CASSGGLYNEQFF. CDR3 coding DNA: TGTGCCAGCAGTGGCGGGCTCTACAATGAGCAGTTCTTC.

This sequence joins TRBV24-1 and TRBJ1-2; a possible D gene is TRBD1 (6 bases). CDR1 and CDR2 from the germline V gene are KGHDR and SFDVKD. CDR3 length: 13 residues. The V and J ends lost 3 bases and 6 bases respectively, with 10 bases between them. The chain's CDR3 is CATSDPQGNGYTF. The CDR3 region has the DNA TGTGCCACCAGTGATCCCCAGGGGAATGGCTACACCTTC.

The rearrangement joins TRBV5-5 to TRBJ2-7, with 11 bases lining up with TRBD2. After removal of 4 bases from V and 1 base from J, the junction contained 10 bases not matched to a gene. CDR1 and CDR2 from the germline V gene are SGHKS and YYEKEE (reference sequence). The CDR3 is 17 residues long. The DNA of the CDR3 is TGTGCCAGCAGCCACAGGACTAGCGGGTCTTTTTCCTACGAGCAGTACTTC. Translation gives CASSHRTSGSFSYEQYF.

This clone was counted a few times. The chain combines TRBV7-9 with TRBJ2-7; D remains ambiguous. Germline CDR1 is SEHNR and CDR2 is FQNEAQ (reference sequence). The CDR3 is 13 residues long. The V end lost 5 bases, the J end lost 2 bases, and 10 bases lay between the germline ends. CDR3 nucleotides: TGTGCCAGCAGCAGCAAAGGGCCCTACGAGCAGTACTTC. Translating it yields CASSSKGPYEQYF.

The DNA for the CDR3 is TGTGCCAGCAGTGAACCCCCCGATTGGGTGAAGCCCCAGCATTTT. Translating it yields CASSEPPDWVKPQHF. The chain recombines TRBV6-1 with TRBJ1-5; D gene unclear. The V gene lost 2 bases and the J gene lost 8 bases, with 16 bases spanning the gap. This CDR3 is built from 15 residues. Germline V gene lookup returns CDR1 MNHNS and CDR2 SASEGT.

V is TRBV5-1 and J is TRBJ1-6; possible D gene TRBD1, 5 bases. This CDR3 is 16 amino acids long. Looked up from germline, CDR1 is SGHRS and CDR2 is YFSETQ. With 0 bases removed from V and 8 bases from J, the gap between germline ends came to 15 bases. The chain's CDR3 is CASSLAGQGGYSPLHF. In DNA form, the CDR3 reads TGCGCCAGCAGCTTGGCCGGGCAGGGAGGTTATTCACCCCTCCACTTT.

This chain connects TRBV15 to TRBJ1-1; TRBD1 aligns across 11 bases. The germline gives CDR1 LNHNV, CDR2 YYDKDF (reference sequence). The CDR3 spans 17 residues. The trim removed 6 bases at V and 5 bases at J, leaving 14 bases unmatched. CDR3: CATSLHPRTGGRTEAFF. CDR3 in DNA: TGTGCCACCAGTCTTCACCCTCGGACAGGGGGCCGGACTGAAGCTTTCTTT.

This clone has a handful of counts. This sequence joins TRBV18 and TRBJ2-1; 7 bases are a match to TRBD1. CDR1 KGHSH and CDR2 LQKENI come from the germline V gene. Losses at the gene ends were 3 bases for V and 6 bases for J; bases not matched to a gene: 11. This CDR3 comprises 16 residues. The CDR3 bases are TGTGCCAGCTCACCTCCCGGGACAGACCTCTTCAATGAGCAGTTCTTC. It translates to CASSPPGTDLFNEQFF. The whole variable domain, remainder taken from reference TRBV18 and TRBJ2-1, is NAGVMQNPRHLVRRRGQEARLRCSPMKGHSHVYWYRQLPEEGLKFMVYLQKENIIDESGMPKERFSAEFPKEGPSILRIQQVVRGDSAAYFCASSPPGTDLFNEQFFGPGTRLTVL.

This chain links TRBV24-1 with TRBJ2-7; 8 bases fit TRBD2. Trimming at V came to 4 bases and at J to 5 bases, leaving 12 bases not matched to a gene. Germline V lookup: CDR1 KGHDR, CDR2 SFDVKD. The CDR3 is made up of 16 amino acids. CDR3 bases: TGTGCCACCAGTGACCCGGGTGCGGGAGGCGCCCACGAGCAGTACTTC. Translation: CATSDPGAGGAHEQYF.